The 9 T cell receptor beta chains below were found in one sample sequenced in a study of T cells in Graves' hyperthyroidism and ophthalmopathy. Amplification targeted TCR beta CDR3 regions from RNA transcripts. When the TCR CDR3 underwent first-round RT-PCR, the HTBI primer set was used. TCRdb reprocessed the multiplex PCR reads via MiXCR and lists one record per CDR3 protein. This sample yields 490,000 or so distinct CDR3 sequences, of which 46% are seen a single time; roughly 45% belongs to the top ten. The source material was peripheral blood or thyroid tissue (not recorded which). These receptors came from an adult woman with Graves' disease, either hyperthyroidism or ophthalmopathy (not recorded which).

This clonotype has more than one count but fewer than ten. At one boundary the junction diverges from the germline segment, which might be a read error. CDR3 in DNA: TGTGCCAGCGGCCACAGAGCGGAAACGAACACCGGGGAGCTGTTTTTT. Amino acids: CASGHRAETNTGELFF. This chain uses TRBV4-2 with TRBJ2-2; a possible D gene is TRBD2 (5 bases). The CDR3 has 16 amino acids. Germline V gene sequence: CDR1 LGHNA, CDR2 YNFKEQ.

This clonotype was observed a few times. J is TRBJ1-2 and V is TRBV29-1, with TRBD1 identical over 12 bases. V lost 5 bases and J lost 6; bases outside the gene matches: 7. This CDR3 has 14 residues. CDR1 SQVTM and CDR2 ANQGSEA come from the germline V gene. The CDR3 coding sequence is TGCAGCGTTACAGGGACAGGGGGCACCGATGGCTACACCTTC. Its protein product is CSVTGTGGTDGYTF. The full variable domain, with the rest looked up from reference TRBV29-1 and TRBJ1-2, is SAVISQKPSRDICQRGTSLTIQCQVDSQVTMMFWYRQQPGQSLTLIATANQGSEATYESGFVIDKFPISRPNLTFSTLTVSNMSPEDSSIYLCSVTGTGGTDGYTFGSGTRLTVV.

In its sample, this clonotype was seen many times. The chain links TRBV29-1 to TRBJ1-1; no clear D gene. CDR3 length: 13 residues. CDR1 and CDR2 (germline): SQVTM, ANQGSEA. V was trimmed by 5 bases and J by 4 bases, leaving 14 bases between them. The CDR3 spells CSVQSLRVTEAFF. The CDR3 DNA reads TGCAGCGTTCAGTCTTTGAGAGTCACTGAAGCTTTCTTT.

Concerning this clonotype: One end of the junction varies from germline; a read error may be responsible. The J gene is TRBJ1-1, the V gene TRBV25-1; a weak D match, TRBD1 (5 bases). From germline, CDR1 is MGHDK and CDR2 SYGVNS. The CDR3 runs to 15 residues. As DNA, the CDR3 is TGTGCCAGCAGTCAACCGGGGACGGCGAACACTGAAGCTTCCTTT. Its protein is CASSQPGTANTEASF.

In regard to this clonotype: The conserved closing phenylalanine or tryptophan is absent in this CDR3, likely reflecting a read error. This chain connects TRBV7-8 to TRBJ2-5, with 7 bases identical to TRBD1. CDR1 is SGHVS and CDR2 is FQNEAQ in the germline V gene. V lost 2 bases to trimming and J lost 5 bases; unmatched junction nucleotides: 8. The CDR3 has 15 amino acids. CDR3 nucleotide sequence: TGTGCCAGCAGCTTAAAGAGGACGGGACAGGAGACCCAGTACATC. Amino acids: CASSLKRTGQETQYI.

V and J are TRBV6-2 or TRBV6-3 and TRBJ1-4; perhaps TRBD1 as D (6 bases). This CDR3 has 16 amino acids. Germline CDR1 and CDR2: MNHEY and SVGEGT. The V end was cut by 4 bases, the J end by 4 bases, with 16 bases between. As DNA, the CDR3 is TGTGCCAGCAGTTTGTTGGGGGGCGCCAATAATGAAAAACTGTTTTTT. This translates into CASSLLGGANNEKLFF.

This clonotype was counted ten times or more. The chain couples TRBV20-1 to TRBJ2-7, with TRBD1 matching over 8 bases. The CDR3 is 13 amino acids. CDR1 DFQATT and CDR2 SNEGSKA come from the germline V gene (reference sequence). Trimming cost V 4 bases and J 2 bases; bases outside gene matches: 4. CDR3 in DNA: TGCAGTGCTACCGGGACAGGCCCCTACGAGCAGTACTTC. Its protein is CSATGTGPYEQYF.

This clonotype appeared once. The rearrangement links TRBV20-1 to TRBJ1-5, with 9 bases fitting TRBD1. The J segment lost 0 bases and the V segment lost 5 bases, leaving 17 bases of the junction unmatched. CDR3 length: 19 amino acids. CDR1 and CDR2 from the germline V gene are DFQATT and SNEGSKA (reference sequence). The chain's CDR3 is CSAYTPPRDRGFSNQPQHF. CDR3 coding DNA: TGCAGTGCTTATACCCCCCCCCGTGACAGGGGGTTTAGCAATCAGCCCCAGCATTTT.

Note on this clonotype: Possible read error: a much larger clone is one base away. This chain connects TRBV20-1 to TRBJ2-3, with D hard to call. The CDR3 sequence is 12 residues long. CDR1 is DFQATT, CDR2 SNEGSKA, per germline (reference sequence). Between the trimmed V and J ends, which lost 3 bases and 2 bases, there was a span of 6 bases. CDR3 nucleotide sequence: TGCAGTGCTAGGGGTACCACAGATACGCAGTATTTT. Its protein is CSARGTTDTQYF.